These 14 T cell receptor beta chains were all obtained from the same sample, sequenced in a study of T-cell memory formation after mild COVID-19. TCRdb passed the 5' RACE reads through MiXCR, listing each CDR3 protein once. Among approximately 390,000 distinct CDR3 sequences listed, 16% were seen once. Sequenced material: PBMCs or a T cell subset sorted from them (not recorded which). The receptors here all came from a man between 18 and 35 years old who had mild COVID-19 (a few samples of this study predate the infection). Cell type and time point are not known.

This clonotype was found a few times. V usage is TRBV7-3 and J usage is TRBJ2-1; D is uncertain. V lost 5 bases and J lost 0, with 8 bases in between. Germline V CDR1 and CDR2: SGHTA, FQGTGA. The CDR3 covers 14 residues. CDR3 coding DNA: TGTGCCAGCAGCCGAACTCCCTCCTACAATGAGCAGTTCTTC. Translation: CASSRTPSYNEQFF.

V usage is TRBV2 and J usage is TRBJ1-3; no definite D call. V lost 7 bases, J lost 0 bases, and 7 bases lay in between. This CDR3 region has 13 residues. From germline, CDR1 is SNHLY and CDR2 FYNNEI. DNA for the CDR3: TGTGCCAGCATGAGGATCTCTGGAAACACCATATATTTT. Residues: CASMRISGNTIYF.

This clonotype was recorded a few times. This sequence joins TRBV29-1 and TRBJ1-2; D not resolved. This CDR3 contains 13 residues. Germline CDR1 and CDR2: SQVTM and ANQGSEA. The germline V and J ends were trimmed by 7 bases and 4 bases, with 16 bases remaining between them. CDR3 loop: CSGGDRDGYGYTF. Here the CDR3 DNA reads TGCAGCGGTGGGGATAGGGATGGCTATGGCTACACCTTC.

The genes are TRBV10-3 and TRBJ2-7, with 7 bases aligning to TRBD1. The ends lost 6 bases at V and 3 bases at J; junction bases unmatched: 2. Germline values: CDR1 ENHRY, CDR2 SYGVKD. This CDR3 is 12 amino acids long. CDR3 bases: TGTGCCATCAGGGGGGACAGCTACGAGCAGTACGTC. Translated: CAIRGDSYEQYV.

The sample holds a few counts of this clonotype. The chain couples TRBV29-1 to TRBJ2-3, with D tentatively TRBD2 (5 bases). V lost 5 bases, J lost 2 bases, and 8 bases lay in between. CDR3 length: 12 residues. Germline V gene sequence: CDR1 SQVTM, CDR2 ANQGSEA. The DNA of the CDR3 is TGCAGCGTTCCGGGAAACACAGATACGCAGTATTTT. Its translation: CSVPGNTDTQYF.

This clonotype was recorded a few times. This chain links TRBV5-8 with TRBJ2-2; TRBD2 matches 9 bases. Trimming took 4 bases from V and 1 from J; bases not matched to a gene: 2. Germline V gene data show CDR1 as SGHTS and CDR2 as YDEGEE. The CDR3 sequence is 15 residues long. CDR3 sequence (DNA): TGTGCCAGCAGCATACTAGCGGGGAACACCGGGGAGCTGTTTTTT. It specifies CASSILAGNTGELFF. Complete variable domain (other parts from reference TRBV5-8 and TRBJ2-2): EAGVTQSPTHLIKTRGQQATLRCSPISGHTSVYWYQQALGLGLQFLLWYDEGEERNRGNFPPRFSGRQFPNYSSELNVNALELEDSALYLCASSILAGNTGELFFGEGSRLTVL.

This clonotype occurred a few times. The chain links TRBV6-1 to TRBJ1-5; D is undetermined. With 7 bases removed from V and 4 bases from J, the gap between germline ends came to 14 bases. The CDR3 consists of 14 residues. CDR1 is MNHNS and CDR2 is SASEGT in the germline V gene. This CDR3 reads CASTQTNTNQPQHF. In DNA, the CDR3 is TGTGCCAGCACCCAAACTAATACGAATCAGCCCCAGCATTTT.

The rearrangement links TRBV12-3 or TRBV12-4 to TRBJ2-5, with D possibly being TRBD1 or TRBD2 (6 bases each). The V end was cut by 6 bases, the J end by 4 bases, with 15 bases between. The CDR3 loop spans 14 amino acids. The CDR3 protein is CASRLSGGPETQYF. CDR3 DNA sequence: TGTGCCAGCAGGCTCTCCGGGGGCCCAGAGACCCAGTACTTC.

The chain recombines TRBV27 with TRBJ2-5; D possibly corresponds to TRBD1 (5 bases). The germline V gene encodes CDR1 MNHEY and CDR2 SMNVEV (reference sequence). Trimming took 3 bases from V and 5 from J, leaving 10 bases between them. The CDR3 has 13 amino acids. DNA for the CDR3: TGTGCCAGCAGTTTGTCAGGGTTGGAGACCCAGTACTTC. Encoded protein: CASSLSGLETQYF.

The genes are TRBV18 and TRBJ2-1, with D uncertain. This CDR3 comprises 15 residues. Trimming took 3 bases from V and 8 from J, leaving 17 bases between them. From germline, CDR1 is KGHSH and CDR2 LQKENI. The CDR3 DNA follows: TGTGCCAGCTCACCGACGTCCCCCCGTCTCGATGAGCAGTTCTTC. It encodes CASSPTSPRLDEQFF.

The CDR3 coding sequence is TGTGCCAGCAGCTTAGTTAGCGGGGGGGCGAACACCGGGGAGCTGTTTTTT. It is translated as CASSLVSGGANTGELFF. This chain connects TRBV11-2 to TRBJ2-2; 11 positions match TRBD2. J gave up 0 bases and V 1 base, and 1 base lay outside the gene matches. The CDR3 runs to 17 residues. Germline assignment: CDR1 SGHAT and CDR2 FQNNGV.

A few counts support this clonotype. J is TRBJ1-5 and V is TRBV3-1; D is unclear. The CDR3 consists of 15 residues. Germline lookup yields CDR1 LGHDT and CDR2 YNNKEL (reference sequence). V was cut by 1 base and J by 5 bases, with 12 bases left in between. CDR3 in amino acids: CASSQGPSGYQPQHF. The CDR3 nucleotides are TGTGCCAGCAGCCAAGGGCCCTCGGGCTATCAGCCCCAGCATTTT.

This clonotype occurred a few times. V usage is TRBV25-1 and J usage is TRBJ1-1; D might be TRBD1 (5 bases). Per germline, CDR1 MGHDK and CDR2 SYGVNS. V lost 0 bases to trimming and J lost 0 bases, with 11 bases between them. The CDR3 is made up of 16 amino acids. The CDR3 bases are TGTGCCAGCAGTGAATATGGGACCAGTTTGAACACTGAAGCTTTCTTT. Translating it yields CASSEYGTSLNTEAFF.

CDR3 protein: CASSKGAGNSNTGELFF. The CDR3 coding sequence is TGTGCCAGCAGCAAAGGTGCGGGAAACTCGAACACCGGGGAGCTGTTTTTT. The chain combines TRBV21-1 with TRBJ2-2; TRBD2, the table's D call, was not compared with the DNA. TRBV21-1 is a pseudogene. The CDR3 is made up of 17 amino acids.